A single T cell receptor beta chain is shown here with its context. What it binds is unknown. The sample comes from a study of shared clonotypes between healthy human individuals. Notes on the study in general: Incompleteness in sorted-subset sequencing, despite large depth, was shown by rarefaction. Several donors held about 5% of naive CD4 clonotypes in common.

Each subset's genomic DNA was split evenly across several immunoSEQ plates. The table came from immunoSEQ multiplex PCR; TCRdb's copy has only in-frame clones and leaves some out. The table lists 2 million to 2.5 million clones, around 95% of them singletons. J lost 12 bases, V lost 4 bases, and 9 bases had no gene match. The CDR3 sequence is 15 residues long. Germline-derived CDR1 and CDR2 are SGHNT and YYREEE (reference sequence). The clonotype comes from a man between 18 and 29 years old in good health. The chain combines TRBV5-4 with TRBJ2-1; 14 bases are shared with TRBD2. The sample was naive CD4+ T cells sorted from blood. Stated subset: CD45RA+ positively selected. The CDR3 region has the DNA TGTGCCAGCAGCATAGGGGGACTAGCGGGGGCAGGGCAGTTCTTC. It translates to CASSIGGLAGAGQFF.